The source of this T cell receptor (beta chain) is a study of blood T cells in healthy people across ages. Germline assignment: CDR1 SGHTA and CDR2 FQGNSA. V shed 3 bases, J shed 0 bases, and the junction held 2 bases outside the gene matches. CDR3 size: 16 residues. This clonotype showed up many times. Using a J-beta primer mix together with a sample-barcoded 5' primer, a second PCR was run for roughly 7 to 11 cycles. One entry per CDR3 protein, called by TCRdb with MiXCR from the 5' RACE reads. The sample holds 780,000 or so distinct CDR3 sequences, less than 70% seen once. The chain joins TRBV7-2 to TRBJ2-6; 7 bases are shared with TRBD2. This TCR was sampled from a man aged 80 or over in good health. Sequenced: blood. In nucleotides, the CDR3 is TGTGCCAGCAGCTTGGGGGGGAGCTCTGGGGCCAACGTCCTGACTTTC. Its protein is CASSLGGSSGANVLTF.